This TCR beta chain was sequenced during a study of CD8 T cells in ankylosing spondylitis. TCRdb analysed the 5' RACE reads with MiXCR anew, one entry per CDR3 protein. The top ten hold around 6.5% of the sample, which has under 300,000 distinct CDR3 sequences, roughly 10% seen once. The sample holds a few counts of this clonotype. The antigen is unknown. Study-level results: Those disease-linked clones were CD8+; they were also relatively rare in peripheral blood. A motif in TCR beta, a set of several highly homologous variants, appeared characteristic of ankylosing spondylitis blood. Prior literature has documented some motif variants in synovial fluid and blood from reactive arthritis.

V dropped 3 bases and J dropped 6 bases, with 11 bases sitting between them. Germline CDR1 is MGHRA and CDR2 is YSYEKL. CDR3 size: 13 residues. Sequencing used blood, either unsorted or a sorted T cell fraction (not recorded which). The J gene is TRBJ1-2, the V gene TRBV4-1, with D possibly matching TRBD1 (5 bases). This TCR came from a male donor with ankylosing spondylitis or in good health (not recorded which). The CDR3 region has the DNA TGCGCCAGCAGCCAGGCGGGGGTCCATGGCTACACCTTC. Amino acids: CASSQAGVHGYTF.